Listed below are T cell receptor beta chains from one sample, sequenced in a study of CD8 T cells in Susac syndrome. MiXCR, run by TCRdb on the immunoSEQ multiplex PCR reads, gives a single entry per CDR3 protein. In the table there are about 110,000 distinct CDR3 sequences, less than 95% of which are singletons. Sequenced input: CD8+ T cells from PBMCs. The receptors originated from a human donor with Susac syndrome. Both conserved end residues are part of each CDR3. A D gene is named only where the DNA matches it firmly. Only part of the rows carry a size: once, few, many, or a class if the clone is expanded.

d_call j_call clone_size v_call cdr3_aa cdr3_nt
- TRBJ2-3 - TRBV14 CASSGQSQDTQYF TGTGCCAGCAGCGGGCAGTCTCAGGATACGCAGTATTTT
- TRBJ2-1 - TRBV3-1 CASSQGDSLYNEQFF TGTGCCAGCAGCCAAGGTGACTCGCTATACAATGAGCAGTTCTTC
- TRBJ2-7 - TRBV3-1 CASSQDEGWRGEQYF TGTGCCAGCAGCCAAGATGAGGGATGGAGGGGCGAGCAGTACTTC
- TRBJ2-5 - TRBV7-2 CASSLVPSDETQYF TGTGCCAGCAGCTTAGTCCCTAGCGACGAGACCCAGTACTTC
- TRBJ1-4 - TRBV20-1 CSASLWGASSTNEKLFF TGCAGTGCTAGTTTGTGGGGCGCTTCGTCAACTAATGAAAAACTGTTTTTT
TRBD1 TRBJ1-2 - TRBV7-9 CASSLAEGTGRGYTF TGTGCCAGCAGCTTAGCGGAGGGGACAGGGAGAGGCTACACCTTC
- TRBJ1-1 - TRBV5-4 CASGPNTEAFF TGTGCCAGCGGACCTAACACTGAAGCTTTCTTT
- TRBJ1-1 - TRBV29-1 CSVDGGENTEAFF TGCAGCGTTGACGGGGGGGAGAACACTGAAGCTTTCTTT
TRBD1 TRBJ2-7 once TRBV4-1 CASSPQAGTAYEQYF TGCGCCAGCAGCCCTCAAGCCGGGACAGCCTACGAGCAGTACTTC
TRBD1 TRBJ1-1 - TRBV7-9 CASSSGQGLWDTEAFF TGTGCCAGCAGCTCGGGACAGGGGTTGTGGGACACTGAAGCTTTCTTT
TRBD2 TRBJ2-3 - TRBV7-2 CASNLLAGGADTQYF TGTGCCAGCAACCTACTAGCGGGGGGGGCAGATACGCAGTATTTT
- TRBJ2-6 - TRBV2 CASSDPQVSGANVLTF TGTGCCAGCAGTGACCCACAGGTCTCTGGGGCCAACGTCCTGACTTTC
- TRBJ2-5 - TRBV20-1 CSASGGYQETQYF TGCAGTGCTAGTGGGGGGTACCAAGAGACCCAGTACTTC
TRBD2 TRBJ2-7 - TRBV12-5 CASAQREGPYEQYF TGTGCTAGTGCTCAGAGGGAGGGTCCTTACGAGCAGTACTTC
TRBD1 TRBJ1-1 few TRBV9 CASSDRENTEAFF TGTGCCAGCTCCGACAGGGAGAACACTGAAGCTTTCTTT
TRBD2 TRBJ2-3 once TRBV14 CASRLSGGTYTDTQYF TGTGCCAGCAGACTTAGCGGGGGGACCTACACAGATACGCAGTATTTT
TRBD1 TRBJ2-3 once TRBV7-9 CASSWVGTGTDTQYF TGTGCCAGCAGCTGGGTCGGGACAGGCACAGATACGCAGTATTTT
TRBD1 TRBJ2-7 - TRBV11-3 CASSSRDSSYEQYF TGTGCCAGCAGCTCCCGGGACAGCTCCTACGAGCAGTACTTC
- TRBJ1-4 - TRBV5-6 CASSGRTDEKLFF TGTGCCAGCAGCGGAAGGACAGATGAAAAACTGTTTTTT
- TRBJ2-5 - TRBV19 CASSKPTDPGQYF TGTGCCAGTAGTAAGCCCACGGATCCAGGGCAGTACTTC
TRBD1 TRBJ2-1 - TRBV27 CASAGTGYYNEQFF TGTGCCAGCGCCGGGACAGGGTATTACAATGAGCAGTTCTTC
TRBD1 TRBJ2-1 - TRBV7-9 CASSASQGWVDEQFF TGTGCCAGCAGCGCCTCACAGGGGTGGGTTGATGAGCAGTTCTTC
TRBD2 TRBJ2-1 - TRBV15 CATSNGLAGLNEQFF TGTGCCACCAGCAACGGACTAGCGGGGCTCAATGAGCAGTTCTTC